Following are 29 T cell receptor beta chains from one sample sequenced in a study of shared clonotypes between healthy human individuals. Using immunoSEQ multiplex PCR, the repertoire was profiled, and TCRdb retains in-frame clones only, with some absent. The repertoire consists of a few hundred thousand clones, with 70% to 85% occurring once and the leading ten covering 10% to 15%. Sequenced: PBMCs. Receptor source: a woman aged 40-49 years in good health. Some clones in this sample may be carry-over from other donors' samples.

The rearrangement uses TRBV11-3 and TRBJ2-4, with D perhaps TRBD1 or TRBD2 (5 bases each). This CDR3 has 15 amino acids. Trimming removed 4 bases at V and 7 bases at J, with 17 bases between. Germline lookup yields CDR1 SGHNT and CDR2 YENEEA. The CDR3 protein is CASSSRPGPENIQYF. Here the CDR3 DNA reads TGTGCCAGCAGCTCCCGTCCGGGACCGGAGAACATTCAGTACTTC.

This chain links TRBV10-3 with TRBJ2-5, with D possibly TRBD2 on 6 matching bases. The V gene lost 2 bases and the J gene lost 4 bases, with 8 bases spanning the gap. There are 13 residues in the CDR3. CDR1 is ENHRY, CDR2 SYGVKD, per germline. CDR3 sequence reads: CAISEGRGETQYF. CDR3 in DNA: TGTGCCATCAGTGAGGGGCGGGGAGAGACCCAGTACTTC.

This rearrangement joins TRBV19 to TRBJ2-4; perhaps TRBD1 as D (6 bases). This CDR3 has 16 residues. The germline V gene has CDR1 LNHDA and CDR2 SQIVND (reference sequence). V lost 2 bases and J 0 bases, leaving 11 bases between the germline ends. This chain's CDR3 is CASSIRTEGAKNIQYF. The CDR3 region has the DNA TGTGCCAGTAGTATAAGGACAGAGGGAGCCAAAAACATTCAGTACTTC.

The rearrangement joins TRBV7-3 to TRBJ2-3; 13 bases align to TRBD2. The germline V gene encodes CDR1 SGHTA and CDR2 FQGTGA. Trimming cost V 5 bases and J 7 bases; bases outside gene matches: 6. The CDR3 runs 15 residues. CDR3 nucleotide sequence: TGTGCCAGCAGCGCCGGACTAGCGGGAGTTAATACGCAGTATTTT. Translated: CASSAGLAGVNTQYF.

This clone occurred once. V and J are TRBV19 and TRBJ1-4; TRBD1 aligns across 7 bases. CDR3 length: 15 residues. In germline, CDR1 is LNHDA, CDR2 SQIVND (reference sequence). V lost 8 bases and J lost 0; bases outside the gene matches: 6. In DNA form, the CDR3 reads TGTGCCAGTGGACAGGTCGCTGCAACTAATGAAAAACTGTTTTTT. This gives the protein CASGQVAATNEKLFF.

The chain uses TRBV5-1 and TRBJ1-4; D gene ambiguous. The CDR3 sequence is 14 residues long. Germline-derived CDR1 and CDR2 are SGHRS and YFSETQ. V gave up 5 bases and J gave up 5 bases, with 13 bases separating them. The CDR3 DNA reads TGCGCCAGCAGTCTCCGGGCCCAAAATGAAAAACTGTTTTTT. The encoded protein is CASSLRAQNEKLFF.

This chain connects TRBV2 to TRBJ2-1; TRBD1 matches at 8 bases. The germline V gene has CDR1 SNHLY and CDR2 FYNNEI. The length of the CDR3 is 13 residues. V lost 4 bases and J lost 15; bases outside the gene matches: 11. CDR3 residues: CASSVRDRGDLFF. CDR3 bases: TGTGCCAGCAGTGTACGAGACAGGGGTGATCTGTTCTTC. The entire variable domain, with the rest obtained from reference TRBV2 and TRBJ2-1, is as follows: EPEVTQTPSHQVTQMGQEVILRCVPISNHLYFYWYRQILGQKVEFLVSFYNNEISEKSEIFDDQFSVERPDGSNFTLKIRSTKLEDSAMYFCASSVRDRGDLFFGPGTRLTVL.

The V call is TRBV10-2, the J call TRBJ2-7; 9 positions match TRBD2. Germline V gene data show CDR1 as WSHSY and CDR2 as SAAADI. Trimming at V came to 5 bases and at J to 0 bases, leaving 11 bases not matched to a gene. The CDR3 length is 17 residues. CDR3 DNA: TGCGCCAGCAGTAGGGCCCTAGCGGGGAAGAGCTCCTACGAGCAGTACTTC. Translating gives CASSRALAGKSSYEQYF.

This CDR3 reads CASSDSGGTDTQYF. The DNA for the CDR3 is TGTGCCAGCAGTGACTCGGGCGGCACAGATACGCAGTATTTT. The chain has TRBV6-4 and TRBJ2-3; D is undetermined. From germline, CDR1 is MRHNA and CDR2 SNTAGT. The V end lost 0 bases, the J end lost 1 base, and 5 bases lay between the germline ends. This CDR3 spans 14 amino acids.

The J gene is TRBJ2-7, the V gene TRBV6-5; no clear D. V was shortened by 2 bases and J by 6 bases, with 11 bases between the two germline ends. CDR1 is MNHEY and CDR2 is SVGAGI in the germline V gene. The CDR3 length is 13 residues. The CDR3 DNA sequence: TGTGCCAGCAGTTACCCGGGCCGAAGCGAGCAGTACTTC. Amino acids: CASSYPGRSEQYF.

This chain joins TRBV28 and TRBJ2-3; D is unclear. This CDR3 comprises 12 residues. Germline CDR1 reads MDHEN; CDR2 reads SYDVKM. The V gene lost 7 bases and the J gene lost 5 bases, with 10 bases spanning the gap. In DNA form, the CDR3 reads TGTGCCAGCACGACGGCCGGAGATACGCAGTATTTT. Translated: CASTTAGDTQYF.

The chain couples TRBV5-6 to TRBJ2-1; 7 nucleotides line up with TRBD1. The J segment lost 1 base and the V segment lost 4 bases, leaving 11 bases of the junction unmatched. The CDR3 runs to 17 residues. Germline CDR1 is SGHDT and CDR2 is YYEEEE. The DNA of the CDR3 is TGTGCCAGCAGCCCGACCTGGACAGGTTGGTCCTACAATGAGCAGTTCTTC. The encoded protein is CASSPTWTGWSYNEQFF. Full variable domain (rest looked up from reference TRBV5-6 and TRBJ2-1): DAGVTQSPTHLIKTRGQQVTLRCSPKSGHDTVSWYQQALGQGPQFIFQYYEEEERQRGNFPDRFSGHQFPNYSSELNVNALLLGDSALYLCASSPTWTGWSYNEQFFGPGTRLTVL.

V and J are TRBV11-3 and TRBJ2-3; D not resolved. CDR3 length: 16 amino acids. Germline-derived CDR1 and CDR2 are SGHNT and YENEEA. The V and J ends lost 1 base and 0 bases respectively, with 11 bases between them. The CDR3 DNA follows: TGTGCCAGCAGCTTAGGGGAAATGGGGAGCACAGATACGCAGTATTTT. Its protein is CASSLGEMGSTDTQYF.

The table lists this clone with many counts. The gene calls are TRBV5-4 and TRBJ2-3, with D hard to call. The germline CDR1 and CDR2 sequences are SGHNT and YYREEE (reference sequence). Trimming cost V 2 bases and J 4 bases, with 8 bases left between them. CDR3 size: 13 residues. The CDR3 nucleotides read TGTGCCAGCAGCTTAAGGGCGGCAGATACGCAGTATTTT. It encodes CASSLRAADTQYF.

The chain's CDR3 is CASSGAEQGVIPQHF. As DNA, the CDR3 is TGTGCCAGCAGTGGAGCCGAACAGGGGGTTATCCCCCAGCATTTT. The V and J genes are TRBV2 and TRBJ1-5; 8 bases agree with TRBD1. V lost 4 bases, J lost 10 bases, and 12 bases stayed unmatched. The length of the CDR3 is 15 residues. Germline lookup yields CDR1 SNHLY and CDR2 FYNNEI.

This chain joins TRBV28 and TRBJ1-2, with 7 bases that match TRBD1. Germline values: CDR1 MDHEN, CDR2 SYDVKM. J lost 4 bases, V lost 6 bases, and 14 bases had no gene match. The CDR3 extends over 16 amino acids. The CDR3 here is CASRLSLQGFGYGYTF. The CDR3 nucleotides are TGTGCCAGCAGACTGAGTTTACAGGGGTTCGGCTATGGCTACACCTTC.

The chain has TRBV30 and TRBJ1-5; tentatively, D is TRBD1 (5 bases). V dropped 2 bases and J dropped 6 bases, with 14 bases sitting between them. The CDR3 is 14 residues long. Germline V gives CDR1 GTSNPN, CDR2 SVGIG (reference sequence). The CDR3, as DNA: TGTGCCTGGAGTACAAGCGGGGCGGGTCAGCCCCAGCATTTT. Translating it yields CAWSTSGAGQPQHF.

This clone was seen a handful of times. Other DNA sequences in this specimen translate into the identical CDR3. The gene calls are TRBV5-6 and TRBJ2-7, with D possibly matching TRBD2 (5 bases). V was pared by 0 bases and J by 7 bases, with 8 bases between. The germline CDR1 and CDR2 sequences are SGHDT and YYEEEE. The CDR3 consists of 12 residues. The CDR3 loop reads CASSLGGAEQYF. The CDR3 DNA is TGTGCCAGCAGCTTGGGGGGAGCGGAGCAGTACTTC.

The genes are TRBV5-1 and TRBJ2-7, with 9 bases aligning to TRBD1. The junction had 4 bases not matched to a gene; V was cut back by 2 bases and J by 4 bases. CDR3 size: 14 residues. The germline CDR1 and CDR2 sequences are SGHRS and YFSETQ. CDR3: CASSLQGAGYEQYF. The CDR3 DNA reads TGCGCCAGCAGCTTACAGGGGGCAGGATACGAGCAGTACTTC. The variable domain in full, completed from reference TRBV5-1 and TRBJ2-7, reads KAGVTQTPRYLIKTRGQQVTLSCSPISGHRSVSWYQQTPGQGLQFLFEYFSETQRNKGNFPGRFSGRQFSNSRSEMNVSTLELGDSALYLCASSLQGAGYEQYFGPGTRLTVT.

V gene TRBV7-3 combines with J gene TRBJ2-3; D gene ambiguous. The germline V gene encodes CDR1 SGHTA and CDR2 FQGTGA. The CDR3 has 16 amino acids. Deletions cut 5 bases from V and 0 bases from J, with 15 bases between. CDR3 sequence: CASSPKPALSTDTQYF. CDR3 coding DNA: TGTGCCAGCAGCCCCAAGCCGGCCCTAAGCACAGATACGCAGTATTTT.

V gene TRBV6-4 combines with J gene TRBJ1-5; 9 positions match TRBD1. The germline V gene has CDR1 MRHNA and CDR2 SNTAGT. The CDR3 totals 13 residues. The V segment lost 4 bases and the J segment 7 bases; nucleotides outside the gene matches: 2. The CDR3 DNA is TGTGCCAGCAGTGCGGACAGGGGACAGCCCCAGCATTTT. This gives the protein CASSADRGQPQHF.

The gene calls are TRBV6-5 and TRBJ2-3; 8 positions match TRBD2. The CDR3 length is 15 residues. The V gene's germline CDR1 is MNHEY and CDR2 SVGAGI. Losses at the gene ends were 4 bases for V and 4 bases for J; bases not matched to a gene: 7. The CDR3 here is CASSLTGTRPDTQYF. The CDR3 coding sequence is TGTGCCAGCAGTTTGACCGGGACTAGACCAGATACGCAGTATTTT.

The rearrangement joins TRBV30 to TRBJ2-6; D gene uncertain. CDR1 is GTSNPN and CDR2 is SVGIG in the germline V gene (reference sequence). V was clipped by 2 bases and J by 0 bases, with 26 bases between them. The CDR3 loop spans 21 amino acids. CDR3 in amino acids: CAWSSDWAIPALDSGANVLTF. The CDR3 DNA reads TGTGCCTGGAGTTCGGATTGGGCTATCCCGGCCCTAGACTCTGGGGCCAACGTCCTGACTTTC.

This clone was observed a single time. This chain joins TRBV28 and TRBJ1-4; 8 bases align to TRBD1. The CDR3 loop spans 16 amino acids. Per germline, CDR1 MDHEN and CDR2 SYDVKM. V lost 6 bases, J lost 6 bases, and 12 bases stayed unmatched. CDR3 DNA: TGTGCCAGCAGCCCCCGGGGGGCAGGGGGCGATGAAAAACTGTTTTTT. As protein: CASSPRGAGGDEKLFF.

The V gene is TRBV4-3, the J gene TRBJ1-1; 7 nucleotides align to TRBD1. The CDR3 is made up of 16 amino acids. Germline assignment: CDR1 LGHNA and CDR2 YSLEER. The V segment lost 0 bases and the J segment 5 bases; nucleotides outside the gene matches: 9. In DNA, the CDR3 is TGCGCCAGCAGCCAAGATAAGCGCCAGGGGGGGACTGAAGCTTTCTTT. This sequence encodes CASSQDKRQGGTEAFF.

In its sample, this clone was seen a few times. The V call is TRBV10-2, the J call TRBJ2-5; TRBD1 matches at 8 bases. This CDR3 comprises 15 residues. V shed 6 bases and J 5 bases; nucleotides not matched to a gene: 11. Germline V CDR1 and CDR2: WSHSY, SAAADI. The CDR3 DNA reads as TGCGCCAGCAGCAGTTTCACAGGGGGTTCGGAGACCCAGTACTTC. It is translated as CASSSFTGGSETQYF.

This chain links TRBV27 with TRBJ1-5, with no clear D. This CDR3 comprises 15 residues. Between the trimmed V and J ends, which lost 2 bases and 1 base, there was a span of 9 bases. The germline V gene encodes CDR1 MNHEY and CDR2 SMNVEV (reference sequence). The CDR3 nucleotides read TGTGCCAGCAGTTTAGGGTCTCCGAGCAATCAGCCCCAGCATTTT. Translated: CASSLGSPSNQPQHF.

Only a few counts were recorded for this clone. J is TRBJ1-1 and V is TRBV18; 7 bases align to TRBD1. Per germline, CDR1 KGHSH and CDR2 LQKENI. The CDR3 loop spans 12 amino acids. V lost 3 bases to trimming and J lost 8 bases; unmatched junction nucleotides: 3. The CDR3 region is CASSPADREAFF. CDR3 DNA sequence: TGTGCCAGCTCACCGGCGGACAGGGAAGCTTTCTTT.

The chain couples TRBV30 to TRBJ2-1, with D uncertain. CDR3 length equals 14 residues. Germline V gene lookup returns CDR1 GTSNPN and CDR2 SVGIG (reference sequence). Trimming removed 0 bases at V and 8 bases at J, with 14 bases between. The CDR3 loop reads CAWSVQGWADEQFF. Written as DNA, the CDR3 is TGTGCCTGGAGTGTACAAGGCTGGGCCGATGAGCAGTTCTTC.